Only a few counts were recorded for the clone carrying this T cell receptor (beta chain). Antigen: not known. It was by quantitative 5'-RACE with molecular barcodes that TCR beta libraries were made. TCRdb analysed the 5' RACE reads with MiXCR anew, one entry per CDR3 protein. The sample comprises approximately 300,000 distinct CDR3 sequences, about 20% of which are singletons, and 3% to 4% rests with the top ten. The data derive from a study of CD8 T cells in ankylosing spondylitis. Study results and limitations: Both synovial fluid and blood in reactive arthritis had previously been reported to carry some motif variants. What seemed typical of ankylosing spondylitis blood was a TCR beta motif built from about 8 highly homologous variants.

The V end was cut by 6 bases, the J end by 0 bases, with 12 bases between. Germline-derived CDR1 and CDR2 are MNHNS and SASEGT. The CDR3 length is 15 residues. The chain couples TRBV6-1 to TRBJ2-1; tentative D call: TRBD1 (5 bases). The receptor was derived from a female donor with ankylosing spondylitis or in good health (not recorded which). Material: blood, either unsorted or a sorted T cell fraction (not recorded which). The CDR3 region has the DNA TGTGCCAGCAGATCGGACACCAGCTCCTACAATGAGCAGTTCTTC. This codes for CASRSDTSSYNEQFF.